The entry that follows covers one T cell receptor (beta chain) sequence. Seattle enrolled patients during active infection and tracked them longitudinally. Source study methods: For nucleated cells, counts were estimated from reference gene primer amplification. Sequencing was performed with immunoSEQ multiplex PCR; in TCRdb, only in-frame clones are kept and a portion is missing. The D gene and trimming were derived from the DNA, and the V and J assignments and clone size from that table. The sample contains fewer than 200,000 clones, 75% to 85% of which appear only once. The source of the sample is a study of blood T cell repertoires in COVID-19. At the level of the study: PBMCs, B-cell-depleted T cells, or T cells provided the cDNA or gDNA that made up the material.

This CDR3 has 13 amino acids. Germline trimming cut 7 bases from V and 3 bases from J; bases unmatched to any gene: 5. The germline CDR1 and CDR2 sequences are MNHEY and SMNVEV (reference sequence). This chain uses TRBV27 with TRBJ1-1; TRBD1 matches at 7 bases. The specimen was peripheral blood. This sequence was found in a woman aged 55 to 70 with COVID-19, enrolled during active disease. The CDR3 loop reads CASKTRGHTEAFF. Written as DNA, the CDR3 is TGTGCCAGCAAGACTAGGGGGCACACTGAAGCTTTCTTT.